The clone carrying this T cell receptor (beta chain) came up a few times. This specimen belongs to a study of T cell responses to AZD1222 COVID-19 vaccine. Turning to the study itself: Second-dose schedules of about 4 or about 12 weeks were combined.

Assay used: immunoSEQ multiplex PCR; TCRdb lists only in-frame clones, some missing. The table records 200,000 or so clones, around 90% of them present only once. Germline V gene lookup returns CDR1 LGHDT and CDR2 YNNKEL (reference sequence). V gave up 1 base and J gave up 5 bases; unmatched junction bases: 14. This CDR3 spans 19 amino acids. This clonotype originated in an adult in good health. This specimen was peripheral blood, taken on day 0 of AZD1222 vaccination. J is TRBJ1-1 and V is TRBV3-1 (or the pseudogene TRBV3-2), with TRBD1 matching 12 bases. CDR3 bases: TGTGCCAGCAGCCAAGCTGGGACAGGGGGCAAAGTGGCGAAGACTGAAGCTTTCTTT. The encoded protein is CASSQAGTGGKVAKTEAFF.